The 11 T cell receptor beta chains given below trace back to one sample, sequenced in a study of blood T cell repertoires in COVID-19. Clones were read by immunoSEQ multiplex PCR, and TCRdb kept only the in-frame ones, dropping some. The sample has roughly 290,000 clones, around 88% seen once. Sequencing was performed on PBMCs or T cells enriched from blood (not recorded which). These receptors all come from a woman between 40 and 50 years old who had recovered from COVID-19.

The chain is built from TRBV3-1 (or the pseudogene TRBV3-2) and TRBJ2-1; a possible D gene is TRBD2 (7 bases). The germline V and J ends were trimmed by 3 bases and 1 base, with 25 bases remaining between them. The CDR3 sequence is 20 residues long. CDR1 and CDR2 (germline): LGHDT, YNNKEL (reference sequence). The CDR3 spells CASSHPRGWGGRRSYNEQFF. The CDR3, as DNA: TGTGCCAGCAGCCACCCCAGGGGATGGGGCGGGAGACGGTCCTACAATGAGCAGTTCTTC.

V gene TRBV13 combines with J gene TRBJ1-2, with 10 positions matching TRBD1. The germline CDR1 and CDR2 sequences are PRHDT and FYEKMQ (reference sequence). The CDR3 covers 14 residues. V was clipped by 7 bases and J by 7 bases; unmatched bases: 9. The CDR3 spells CASTARDRGFGYTF. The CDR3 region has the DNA TGTGCCAGCACTGCCCGGGACAGGGGCTTTGGCTACACCTTC.

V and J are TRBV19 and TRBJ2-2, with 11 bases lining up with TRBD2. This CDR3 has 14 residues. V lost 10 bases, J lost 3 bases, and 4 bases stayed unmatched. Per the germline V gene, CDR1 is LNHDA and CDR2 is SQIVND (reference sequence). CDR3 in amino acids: CATGTSGYTGELFF. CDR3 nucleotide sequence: TGTGCCACCGGGACTAGCGGATACACCGGGGAGCTGTTTTTT.

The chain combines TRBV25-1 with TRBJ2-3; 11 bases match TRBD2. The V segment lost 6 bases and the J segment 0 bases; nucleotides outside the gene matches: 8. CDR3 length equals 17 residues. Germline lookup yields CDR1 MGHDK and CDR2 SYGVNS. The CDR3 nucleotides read TGTGCCAGCAGCCGACTAGCGGGGAGGGGGAGCACAGATACGCAGTATTTT. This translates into CASSRLAGRGSTDTQYF.

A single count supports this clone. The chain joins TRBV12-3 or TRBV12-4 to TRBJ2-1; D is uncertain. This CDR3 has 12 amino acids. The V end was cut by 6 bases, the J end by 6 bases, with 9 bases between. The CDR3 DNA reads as TGTGCCAGCAGCCTCCTAAGCAATGAGCAGTTCTTC. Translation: CASSLLSNEQFF.

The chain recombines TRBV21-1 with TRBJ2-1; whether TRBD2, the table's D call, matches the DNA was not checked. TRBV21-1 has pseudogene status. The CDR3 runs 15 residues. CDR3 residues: CASSSKTGSYNEQFF. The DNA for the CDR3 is TGTGCCAGCAGCTCGAAAACGGGCTCCTACAATGAGCAGTTCTTC.

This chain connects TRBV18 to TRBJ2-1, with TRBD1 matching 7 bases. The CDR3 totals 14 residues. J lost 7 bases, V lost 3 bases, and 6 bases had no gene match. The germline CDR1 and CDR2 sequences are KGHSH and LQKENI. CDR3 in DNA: TGTGCCAGCTCACCTACAGGGGAAACGAATGAGCAGTTCTTC. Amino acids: CASSPTGETNEQFF.

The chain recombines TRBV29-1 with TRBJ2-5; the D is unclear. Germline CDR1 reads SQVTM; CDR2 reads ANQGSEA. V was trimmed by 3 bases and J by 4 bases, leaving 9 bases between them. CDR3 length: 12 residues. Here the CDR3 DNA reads TGCAGCGTTGATGAGGTGGCAGAGACCCAGTACTTC. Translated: CSVDEVAETQYF.

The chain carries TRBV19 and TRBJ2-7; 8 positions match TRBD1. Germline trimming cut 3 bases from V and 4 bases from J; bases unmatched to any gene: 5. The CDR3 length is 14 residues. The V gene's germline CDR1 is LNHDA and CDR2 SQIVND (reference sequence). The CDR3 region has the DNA TGTGCCAGTAGTATTGGGGACAGGAGTTACGAGCAGTACTTC. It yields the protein CASSIGDRSYEQYF.

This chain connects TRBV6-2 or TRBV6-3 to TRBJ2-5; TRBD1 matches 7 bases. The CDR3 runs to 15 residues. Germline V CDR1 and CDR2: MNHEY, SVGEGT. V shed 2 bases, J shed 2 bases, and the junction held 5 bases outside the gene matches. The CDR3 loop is CASSYPGTDQETQYF. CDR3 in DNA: TGTGCCAGCAGTTACCCCGGGACAGATCAAGAGACCCAGTACTTC.

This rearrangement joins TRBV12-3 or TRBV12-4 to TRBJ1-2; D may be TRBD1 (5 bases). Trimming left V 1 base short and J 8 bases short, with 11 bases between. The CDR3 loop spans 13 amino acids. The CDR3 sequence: CASSLEGQGGYTF. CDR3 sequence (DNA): TGTGCCAGCAGTTTAGAAGGGCAGGGCGGCTACACCTTC.